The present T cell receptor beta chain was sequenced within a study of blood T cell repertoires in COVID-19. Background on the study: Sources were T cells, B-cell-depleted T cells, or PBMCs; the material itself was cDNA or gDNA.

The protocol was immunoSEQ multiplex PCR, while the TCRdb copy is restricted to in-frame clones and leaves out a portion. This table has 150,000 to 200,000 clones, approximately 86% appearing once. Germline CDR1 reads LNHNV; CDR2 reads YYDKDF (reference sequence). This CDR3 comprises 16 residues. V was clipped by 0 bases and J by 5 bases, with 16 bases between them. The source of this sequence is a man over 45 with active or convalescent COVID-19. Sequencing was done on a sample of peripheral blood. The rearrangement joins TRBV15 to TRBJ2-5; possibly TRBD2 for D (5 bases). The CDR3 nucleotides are TGTGCCACCAGCAGAGATACGGTAGGGAGAGGGGAGACCCAGTACTTC. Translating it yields CATSRDTVGRGETQYF.